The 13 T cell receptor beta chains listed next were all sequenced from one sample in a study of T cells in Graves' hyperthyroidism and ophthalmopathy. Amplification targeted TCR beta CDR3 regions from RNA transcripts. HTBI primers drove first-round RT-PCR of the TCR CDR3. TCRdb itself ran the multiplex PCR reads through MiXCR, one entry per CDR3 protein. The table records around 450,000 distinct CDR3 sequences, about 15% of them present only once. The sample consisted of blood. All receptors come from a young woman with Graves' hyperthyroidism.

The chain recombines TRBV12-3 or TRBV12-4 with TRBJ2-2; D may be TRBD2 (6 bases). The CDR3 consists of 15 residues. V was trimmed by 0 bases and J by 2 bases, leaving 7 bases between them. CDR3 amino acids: CASSLAEGNTGELFF. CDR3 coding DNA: TGTGCCAGCAGTTTAGCGGAGGGAAACACCGGGGAGCTGTTTTTT.

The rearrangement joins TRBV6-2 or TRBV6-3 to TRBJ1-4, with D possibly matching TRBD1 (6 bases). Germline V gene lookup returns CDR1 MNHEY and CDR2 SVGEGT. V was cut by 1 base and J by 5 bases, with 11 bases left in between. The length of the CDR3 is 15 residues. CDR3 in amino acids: CASSYYGGTNEKLFF. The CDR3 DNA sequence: TGTGCCAGCAGTTACTACGGAGGGACAAATGAAAAACTGTTTTTT.

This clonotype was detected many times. This CDR3 reads CATSGGGLSSYNEQFF. CDR3 coding DNA: TGTGCCACCAGCGGCGGGGGCTTAAGCTCCTACAATGAGCAGTTCTTC. The chain has TRBV24-1 and TRBJ2-1, with D possibly TRBD2 on 7 matching bases. The CDR3 is 16 residues long. Germline CDR1 is KGHDR and CDR2 is SFDVKD. The germline V and J ends were trimmed by 7 bases and 0 bases, with 15 bases remaining between them.

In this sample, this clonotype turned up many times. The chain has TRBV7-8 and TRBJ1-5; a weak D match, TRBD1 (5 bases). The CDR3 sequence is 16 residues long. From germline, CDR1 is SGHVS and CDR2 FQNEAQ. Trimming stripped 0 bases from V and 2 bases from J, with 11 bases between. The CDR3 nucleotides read TGTGCCAGCAGCTTAGCGAGGGGAGGGGGCAATCAGCCCCAGCATTTT. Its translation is CASSLARGGGNQPQHF.

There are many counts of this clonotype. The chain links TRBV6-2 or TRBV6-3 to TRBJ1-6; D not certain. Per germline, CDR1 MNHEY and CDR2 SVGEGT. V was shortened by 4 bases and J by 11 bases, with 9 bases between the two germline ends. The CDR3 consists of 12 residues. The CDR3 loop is CASSWNGPPLHF. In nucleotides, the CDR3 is TGTGCCAGCAGTTGGAATGGGCCACCCCTCCACTTT.

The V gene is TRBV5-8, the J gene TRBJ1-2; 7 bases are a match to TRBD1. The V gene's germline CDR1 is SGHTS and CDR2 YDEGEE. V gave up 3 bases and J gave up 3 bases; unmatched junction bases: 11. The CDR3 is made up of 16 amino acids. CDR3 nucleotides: TGTGCCAGCAGCTGGACCCTAGGGACAGCGGACTATGGCTACACCTTC. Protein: CASSWTLGTADYGYTF. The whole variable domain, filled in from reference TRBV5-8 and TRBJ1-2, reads EAGVTQSPTHLIKTRGQQATLRCSPISGHTSVYWYQQALGLGLQFLLWYDEGEERNRGNFPPRFSGRQFPNYSSELNVNALELEDSALYLCASSWTLGTADYGYTFGSGTRLTVV.

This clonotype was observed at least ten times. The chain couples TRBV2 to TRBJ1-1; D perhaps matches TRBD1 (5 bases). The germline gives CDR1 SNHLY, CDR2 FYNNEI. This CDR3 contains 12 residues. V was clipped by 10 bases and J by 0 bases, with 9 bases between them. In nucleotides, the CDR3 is TGTGCCACACAGGTGCTGAACACTGAAGCTTTCTTT. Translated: CATQVLNTEAFF. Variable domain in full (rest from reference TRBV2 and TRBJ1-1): EPEVTQTPSHQVTQMGQEVILRCVPISNHLYFYWYRQILGQKVEFLVSFYNNEISEKSEIFDDQFSVERPDGSNFTLKIRSTKLEDSAMYFCATQVLNTEAFFGQGTRLTVV.

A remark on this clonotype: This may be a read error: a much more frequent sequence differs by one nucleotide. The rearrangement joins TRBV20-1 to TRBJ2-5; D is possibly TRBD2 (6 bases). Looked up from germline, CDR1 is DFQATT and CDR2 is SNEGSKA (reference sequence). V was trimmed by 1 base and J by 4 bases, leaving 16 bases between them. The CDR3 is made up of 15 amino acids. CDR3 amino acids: CSARGRIGGPETQYF. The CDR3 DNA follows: TGCAGTGCTAGAGGTCGGATCGGGGGTCCAGAGACCCAGTACTTC.

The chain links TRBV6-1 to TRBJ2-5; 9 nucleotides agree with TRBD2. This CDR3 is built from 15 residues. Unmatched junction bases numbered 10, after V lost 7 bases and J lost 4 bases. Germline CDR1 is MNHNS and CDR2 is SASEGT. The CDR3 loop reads CASTNSGSARETQYF. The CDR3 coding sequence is TGTGCCAGCACCAATAGCGGGAGTGCGAGAGAGACCCAGTACTTC.

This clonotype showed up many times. In DNA form, the CDR3 reads TGCGCCAGCAGCTCCCTCCTTGCCTTACAGGGAAGCACAGATACGCAGTATTTT. Its protein product is CASSSLLALQGSTDTQYF. The chain links TRBV5-1 to TRBJ2-3, with D possibly matching TRBD1 (6 bases). The CDR3 sequence is 18 residues long. The V gene lost 3 bases and the J gene lost 0 bases, with 20 bases spanning the gap. Germline V gene lookup returns CDR1 SGHRS and CDR2 YFSETQ.

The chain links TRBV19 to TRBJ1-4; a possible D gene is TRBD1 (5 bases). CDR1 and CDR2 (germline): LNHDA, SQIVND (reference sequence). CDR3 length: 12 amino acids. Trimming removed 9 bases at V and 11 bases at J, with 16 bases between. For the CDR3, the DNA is TGTGCCAGCCAGGGACTAATGAAGAAACTGTTTTTT. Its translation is CASQGLMKKLFF.

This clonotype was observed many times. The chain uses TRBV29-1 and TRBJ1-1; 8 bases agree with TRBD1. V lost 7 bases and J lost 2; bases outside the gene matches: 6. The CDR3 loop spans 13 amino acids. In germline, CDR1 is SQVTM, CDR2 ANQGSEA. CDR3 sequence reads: CSAATGANTEAFF. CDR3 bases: TGCAGCGCCGCGACAGGGGCCAACACTGAAGCTTTCTTT.

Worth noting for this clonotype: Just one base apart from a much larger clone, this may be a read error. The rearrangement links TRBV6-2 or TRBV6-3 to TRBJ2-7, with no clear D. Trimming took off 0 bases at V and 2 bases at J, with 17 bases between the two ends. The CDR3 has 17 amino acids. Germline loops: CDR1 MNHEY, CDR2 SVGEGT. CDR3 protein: CASSYSIPAWGAYEQYF. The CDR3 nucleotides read TGTGCCAGCAGTTACTCGATTCCAGCGTGGGGTGCCTACGAGCAGTACTTC.